The text below deals with one TCR beta chain. The antigen it binds to is not known. Base qualities are missing; no much larger clone stands one base away. TCR CDR3 regions were amplified from genomic DNA by multiplex PCR using the deep immunoSEQ assay. For each cell subset, the extracted genomic DNA was distributed evenly across all wells of several immunoSEQ 96-well plates, and each plate served as one replicate. For sorted subsets, about 210 ng of genomic DNA, equivalent to some 30,000 T cell genomes, went into each replicate PCR. Purified libraries were quantified with a Qubit 3.0 fluorometer, sized on a Bioanalyzer 2100, and re-quantified with the KAPA Library Quantification kit. A separate single-read 150-cycle Illumina NextSeq 550 flow cell was used to sequence each immunoSEQ 96-well plate. From the authors' description of their analysis: Because the immunoSEQ output included only junctional sequences and no quality scores, the filtering could not be the same as the filtering used for full-length reads. Sequences were annotated with PyIR, a Python wrapper for IgBLAST v1.9, using IMGT germline references to assign V/J genes and CDR3. Reads with weak V/J assignments (E-value above 1e-6), missing CDR3, stop codons, out-of-frame junctions, or ambiguous translated residues were removed. V3J clonotypes were defined by identical inferred V gene, J gene, and CDR3 amino acid sequence. To compute the percentage overlap between repertoires, the number of shared unique clonotypes was divided by the size of the smaller repertoire. Richness of each repertoire was evaluated using RTK rarefaction, the Chao1 estimator, and Recon v2.1 estimates of unobserved clonotypes. OLGA was used to compute generation probabilities for all TCRbeta clonotypes that the gDNA method yielded from a few donors. Not all clones reach the TCRdb copy of this immuneACCESS table, which keeps in-frame sequences only. Checked studies attribute under half of the gap to unresolved V genes and leave the rest unexplained. V, J and clone size are taken as reported in that table, and D and trimming were inferred from the DNA itself. The table for this sample lists some 2,100,000 clones; 90% to 95% of them were counted only once. The ten biggest clones cover around 1.7% of the sample.

The CDR3 contains 17 residues, cysteine and phenylalanine counted. CDR3 DNA only is kept here, 51 bases in frame from base 1. The germline V gene sets CDR1 to MDHEN and CDR2 to SYDVKM. The V and J ends are trimmed by 5 bases and 3 bases, leaving 23 bases between them. This specimen comes from a study of shared clonotypes between healthy human individuals (dated by TCRdb to about 2020). General notes on the study: The cohort included a few men and a couple of women between 18 and 49 years of age. Per donor, three plates each were used for CD4 naive and CD4 memory, two for CD8 naive, and one for CD8 memory. The study deeply sequenced blood TCR repertoires of about 5 healthy adults to estimate repertoire size and the extent of clonotype sharing between individuals. To increase sequencing depth and limit assay-specific biases, different laboratories used diverse techniques to prepare libraries and sequence TCR repertoires. Between about 0.9 and 9 billion PBMCs per donor were obtained by leukapheresis. Overall study outcomes, separate from this receptor: Based on pairwise subsampling, the degree of clonotype sharing among donors was expected to be affected by sequencing depth. Clonotypes shared by all four sorted-subset donors showed higher generation probabilities than non-shared clonotypes. Because the study included only a small number of donors, the genetic and exposure-history diversity represented was limited. Naive subsets generally had larger estimated clonotype richness than memory subsets did. Sharing across a handful of donors was observed for about 5% of naive CD4, 3% to 3.5% of naive CD8, 2.3% of memory CD4, and around 0.4% of memory CD8 clonotypes. Incomplete sequencing was indicated by rarefaction of sorted-subset datasets, despite the large sequencing depth. Sampling was limited to blood, and TCR repertoires in tissue likely differ from TCR repertoires in blood.

For the CD8 naive samples, CD45RO-negative cells were positively selected for CCR7, yielding a CD45RA+CCR7+ population from which TemRA cells were excluded. Healthy HIV-negative adults with no recently reported acute infections or vaccinations were included as donors. Every donor was a Caucasian adult living in Nashville, Tennessee, USA. Blood was collected by leukapheresis, and PBMCs were isolated by Ficoll-Histopaque density gradient centrifugation and then cryopreserved in liquid nitrogen vapor phase. Analytical flow cytometry was used to check the purity and quantity of every magnetically sorted T cell population. Genomic DNA was isolated from every sorted fraction and measured by UV absorbance on a Nanodrop 2000c.

Sequencing was carried out using naive CD8+ T cells from PBMCs. This specimen's cell subset or site label, per the study, means: CD45RA+CCR7+. The sequence was collected from a man between 18 and 35 years old in good health. Some clones in this sample may be carry-over from other donors' samples. Here the chain combines TRBV28 and TRBJ2-7; a tentative D call is TRBD2 (5 bases match). The CDR3 is CASSPSIHRVADYEQYF. The bases read TGTGCCAGCAGTCCTAGCATCCATCGAGTGGCTGACTACGAGCAGTACTTC.